There are a few counts of the clone carrying this TCR beta chain. A single base separates this from a much larger clone, so it may be a read error. TCRdb processed the PCR reads anew with MiXCR; each CDR3 protein has one entry. Among fewer than 350,000 distinct CDR3 sequences, 20% to 25% were seen once, and the ten largest hold 0.81%. This specimen belongs to a study of molecular identifiers for immune sequencing clone quantification. Input material: naive CD8+ T cells from blood, with Jurkat cell RNA spiked in. Subset indicated: FACS-sorted CD8+CD4-CCR7+CD45RA+ naive T cells. This sequence originates from a human donor in good health. Some libraries in this study had Jurkat cell RNA spiked in.

The CDR3 loop reads CAGRNRDSNQPQHF. The CDR3 DNA reads as TGTGCCGGCAGGAACAGGGATAGCAATCAGCCCCAGCATTTT. The chain links TRBV6-6 to TRBJ1-5; a possible D gene is TRBD1 (6 bases). The CDR3 sequence is 14 residues long. Germline V gene sequence: CDR1 MNHNY, CDR2 SVGAGI (reference sequence).